Shown below are 12 T cell receptor beta chains from a single sample sequenced in a study of T cells expressing NK-cell markers. Each CDR3 protein gets one entry in TCRdb, which reprocessed the 5' RACE reads and gives no DNA. The table lists 300,000 to 450,000 distinct CDR3 sequences. The sample taken for sequencing was blood T cells: a sorted CD56 or NKG2C T cell subset, CD4+ or CD8+ T cells, or bulk PBMC T cells (not recorded which). Every receptor here comes from a man between 18 and 69 years old in good health.

The chain couples TRBV20-1 to TRBJ1-2; there is no DNA to check the TCRdb D call of TRBD1. Germline assignment: CDR1 DFQATT and CDR2 SNEGSKA (reference sequence). The CDR3 extends over 15 amino acids. CDR3 protein: CSTEPSGGPNYGYTF.

The chain combines TRBV24-1 with TRBJ2-2. Per the germline V gene, CDR1 is KGHDR and CDR2 is SFDVKD. The CDR3 consists of 15 residues. The CDR3: CATSDPDMDTGELFF.

V gene TRBV28 combines with J gene TRBJ2-3; the D call from TCRdb, TRBD2, cannot be confirmed without DNA. The CDR3 is 16 amino acids. In germline, CDR1 is MDHEN, CDR2 SYDVKM. The CDR3 region is CASSLSGTSSTDTQYF. Drawing the rest from reference TRBV28 and TRBJ2-3, the complete variable domain is DVKVTQSSRYLVKRTGEKVFLECVQDMDHENMFWYRQDPGLGLRLIYFSYDVKMKEKGDIPEGYSVSREKKERFSLILESASTNQTSMYLCASSLSGTSSTDTQYFGPGTRLTVL.

This chain joins TRBV5-6 and TRBJ2-2. Germline CDR1 and CDR2: SGHDT and YYEEEE. The CDR3 extends over 12 amino acids. Here the CDR3 reads CASSSQRWELFF.

The chain uses TRBV27 and TRBJ1-4; TCRdb reports TRBD1, a call that lacks DNA to check it against. The CDR3 covers 16 residues. Germline V gene lookup returns CDR1 MNHEY and CDR2 SMNVEV (reference sequence). This chain's CDR3 is CAIGKKTGGVNEKLFF.

The chain has TRBV20-1 and TRBJ1-5; checking the TCRdb D call of TRBD1 is not possible without DNA. Germline assignment: CDR1 DFQATT and CDR2 SNEGSKA (reference sequence). The CDR3 has 14 amino acids. This chain's CDR3 is CSAWRTGGNQPQHF.

The genes are TRBV5-4 and TRBJ1-3; TCRdb designates TRBD1, a call that cannot be tested without DNA. The V gene's germline CDR1 is SGHNT and CDR2 YYREEE (reference sequence). The CDR3 runs 15 residues. This CDR3 reads CASSLGGLNGNTIYF.

The V gene is TRBV5-4, the J gene TRBJ2-5; TCRdb's assignment of TRBD2 cannot be checked, as there is no DNA. The germline CDR1 and CDR2 sequences are SGHNT and YYREEE (reference sequence). CDR3 length equals 17 residues. CDR3 region: CASSPGLAAILGETQYF.

The chain combines TRBV24-1 with TRBJ2-3; TCRdb gives TRBD1 as the D gene, but with no DNA this cannot be confirmed. Germline assignment: CDR1 KGHDR and CDR2 SFDVKD. The CDR3 contains 12 residues. This CDR3 is CATSLTGDTQYF.

V is TRBV29-1 and J is TRBJ1-1; the TCRdb call, TRBD1, lacks DNA for checking. Germline V CDR1 and CDR2: SQVTM, ANQGSEA. The CDR3 covers 13 residues. CDR3 loop: CSVAKRGATEAFF.

The chain is built from TRBV3-1 and TRBJ2-7; with no DNA, the TCRdb D assignment of TRBD2 cannot be verified. Germline V gene lookup returns CDR1 LGHDT and CDR2 YNNKEL (reference sequence). The length of the CDR3 is 16 residues. The CDR3 sequence: CASSLTLGPSSYEQYF.

The chain recombines TRBV28 with TRBJ1-6; checking the TCRdb D call of TRBD1 is not possible without DNA. The CDR3 runs to 16 residues. Germline values: CDR1 MDHEN, CDR2 SYDVKM. This CDR3 reads CASTPSTGGTGSPLHF.